This is a list of T cell receptor beta chains from one sample in a study of blood T cell repertoires in COVID-19. Clones were sequenced by immunoSEQ multiplex PCR, and TCRdb holds only the in-frame ones, with some missing. The table records 200,000 to 250,000 clones, about nine tenths of them present only once. Sequenced: peripheral blood. The receptors shown here come from a man between 25 and 39 years old who had recovered from COVID-19. The CDR3 runs from the conserved cysteine through the conserved F or W. Each record gives: D gene, J gene, CDR3 length, V gene, clone size, CDR3 protein, CDR3 DNA. The D gene is left open where the match is weak. Not every row has a clone size; where given, it reads once, few, many or a size class.

D: TRBD1
J: TRBJ1-3
length: 14
V: TRBV5-1
size: NA
CDR3: CASSSGQGAYTIYF
DNA: TGCGCCAGCAGCTCGGGACAGGGGGCTTACACCATATATTTT

D: TRBD1
J: TRBJ2-5
length: 15
V: TRBV10-3
size: NA
CDR3: CAIRAGQGATETQYF
DNA: TGTGCCATCAGGGCCGGACAGGGGGCGACAGAGACCCAGTACTTC

D: TRBD1
J: TRBJ1-2
length: 15
V: TRBV18
size: few
CDR3: CASSSRTGTIYGYTF
DNA: TGTGCCAGCTCATCAAGGACAGGCACTATTTATGGCTACACCTTC

D: NA
J: TRBJ1-2
length: 16
V: TRBV7-6
size: NA
CDR3: CASSSTVIGGDDGYTF
DNA: TGTGCCAGCAGCTCTACCGTCATCGGAGGGGATGATGGCTACACCTTC

D: NA
J: TRBJ1-3
length: 14
V: TRBV27
size: NA
CDR3: CASSFSASGNTIYF
DNA: TGTGCCAGCAGTTTCAGTGCCTCTGGAAACACCATATATTTT

D: TRBD1
J: TRBJ2-2
length: 13
V: TRBV12-3/TRBV12-4
size: NA
CDR3: CASSTDRAGELFF
DNA: TGTGCCAGCAGTACCGACAGGGCCGGGGAGCTGTTTTTT

D: TRBD1
J: TRBJ2-7
length: 13
V: TRBV7-9
size: NA
CDR3: CASSMTGINEQYF
DNA: TGTGCCAGCAGCATGACAGGGATCAACGAGCAGTACTTC

D: TRBD1
J: TRBJ1-5
length: 14
V: TRBV12-5
size: NA
CDR3: CASGGGTGIQPQHF
DNA: TGTGCTAGTGGTGGCGGGACAGGGATTCAGCCCCAGCATTTT

D: TRBD1
J: TRBJ2-7
length: 14
V: TRBV5-6
size: NA
CDR3: CASSFGTGAIGQYF
DNA: TGTGCCAGCAGCTTTGGGACAGGGGCAATTGGGCAGTACTTC

D: NA
J: TRBJ2-7
length: 16
V: TRBV10-2
size: NA
CDR3: CASSESAPLLNYEQYF
DNA: TGCGCCAGCAGTGAGTCGGCACCCCTGTTAAACTACGAGCAGTACTTC

D: NA
J: TRBJ1-2
length: 14
V: TRBV28
size: NA
CDR3: CATTQGPANYGYTF
DNA: TGTGCCACTACTCAGGGGCCAGCTAACTATGGCTACACCTTC

D: NA
J: TRBJ1-3
length: 17
V: TRBV7-2
size: NA
CDR3: CASSLGPGGASGNTIYF
DNA: TGTGCCAGCAGCTTAGGGCCGGGAGGGGCTTCCGGAAACACCATATATTTT

D: NA
J: TRBJ1-6
length: 15
V: TRBV6-5
size: NA
CDR3: CASSYGFGRGSPLHF
DNA: TGTGCCAGCAGTTACGGATTTGGGAGGGGTTCACCCCTCCACTTT

D: NA
J: TRBJ2-7
length: 14
V: TRBV12-5
size: NA
CDR3: CASGFLGLGYEQYF
DNA: TGTGCTAGTGGTTTTCTAGGACTGGGCTACGAGCAGTACTTC

D: NA
J: TRBJ1-1
length: 14
V: TRBV5-1
size: many
CDR3: CASSLVAGATEAFF
DNA: TGCGCCAGCAGCTTGGTGGCGGGGGCCACTGAAGCTTTCTTT